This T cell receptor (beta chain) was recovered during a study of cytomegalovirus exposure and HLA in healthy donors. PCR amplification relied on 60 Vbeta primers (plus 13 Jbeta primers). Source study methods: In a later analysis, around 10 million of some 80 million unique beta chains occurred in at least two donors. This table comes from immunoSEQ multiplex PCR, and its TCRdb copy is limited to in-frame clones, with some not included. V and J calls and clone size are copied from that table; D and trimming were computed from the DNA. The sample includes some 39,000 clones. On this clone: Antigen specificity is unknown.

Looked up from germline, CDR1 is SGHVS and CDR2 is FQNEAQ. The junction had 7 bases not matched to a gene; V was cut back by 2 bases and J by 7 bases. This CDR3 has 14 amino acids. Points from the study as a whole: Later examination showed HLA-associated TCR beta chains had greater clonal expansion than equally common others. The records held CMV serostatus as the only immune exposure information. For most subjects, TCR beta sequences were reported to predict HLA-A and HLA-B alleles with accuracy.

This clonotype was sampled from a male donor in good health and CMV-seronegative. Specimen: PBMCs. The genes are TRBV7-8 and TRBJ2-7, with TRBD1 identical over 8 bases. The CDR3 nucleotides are TGTGCCAGCAGCTTAACCGACAGGGGAAATGAGCAGTACTTC. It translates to CASSLTDRGNEQYF. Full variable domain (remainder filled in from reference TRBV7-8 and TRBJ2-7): GAGVSQSPRYKVAKRGQDVALRCDPISGHVSLFWYQQALGQGPEFLTYFQNEAQLDKSGLPSDRFFAERPEGSVSTLKIQRTQQEDSAVYLCASSLTDRGNEQYFGPGTRLTVT.